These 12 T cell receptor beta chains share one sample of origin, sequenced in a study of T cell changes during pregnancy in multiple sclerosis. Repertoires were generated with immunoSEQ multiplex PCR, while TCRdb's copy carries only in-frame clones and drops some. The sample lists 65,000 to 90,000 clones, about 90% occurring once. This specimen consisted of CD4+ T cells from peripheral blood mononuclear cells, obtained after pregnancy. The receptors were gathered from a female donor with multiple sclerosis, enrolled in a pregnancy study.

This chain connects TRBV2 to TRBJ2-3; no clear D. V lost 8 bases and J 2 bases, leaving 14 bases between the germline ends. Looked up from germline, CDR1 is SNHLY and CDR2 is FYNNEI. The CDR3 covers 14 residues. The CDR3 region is CASASARPTDTQYF. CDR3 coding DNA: TGTGCCAGCGCAAGCGCCCGCCCCACAGATACGCAGTATTTT.

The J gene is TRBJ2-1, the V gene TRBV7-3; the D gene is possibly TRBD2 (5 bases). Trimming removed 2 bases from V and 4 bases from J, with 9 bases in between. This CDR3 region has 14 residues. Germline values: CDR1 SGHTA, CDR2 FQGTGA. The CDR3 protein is CASSLAGAYNEQFF. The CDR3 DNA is TGTGCCAGCAGCTTAGCGGGCGCATACAATGAGCAGTTCTTC. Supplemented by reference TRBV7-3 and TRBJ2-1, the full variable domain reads GAGVSQTPSNKVTEKGKYVELRCDPISGHTALYWYRQSLGQGPEFLIYFQGTGAADDSGLPNDRFFAVRPEGSVSTLKIQRTERGDSAVYLCASSLAGAYNEQFFGPGTRLTVL.

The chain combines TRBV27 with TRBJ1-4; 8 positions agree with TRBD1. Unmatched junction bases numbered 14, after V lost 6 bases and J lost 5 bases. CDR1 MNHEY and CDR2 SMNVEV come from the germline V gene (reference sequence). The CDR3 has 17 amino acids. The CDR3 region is CASRMRPGGPQNEKLFF. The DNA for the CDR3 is TGTGCCAGCAGAATGCGCCCAGGGGGCCCCCAGAATGAAAAACTGTTTTTT.

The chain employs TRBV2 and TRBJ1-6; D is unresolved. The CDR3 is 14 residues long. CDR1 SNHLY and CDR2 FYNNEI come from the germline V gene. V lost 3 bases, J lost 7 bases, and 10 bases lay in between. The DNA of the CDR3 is TGTGCCAGCAGTGAGCGGCAGAGAAATTCACCCCTCCACTTT. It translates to CASSERQRNSPLHF.

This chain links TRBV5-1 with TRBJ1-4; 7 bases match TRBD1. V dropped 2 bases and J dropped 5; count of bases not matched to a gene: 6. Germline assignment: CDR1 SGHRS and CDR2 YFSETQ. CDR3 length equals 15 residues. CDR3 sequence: CASSLSGTENEKLFF. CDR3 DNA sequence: TGCGCCAGCAGCTTATCCGGGACAGAGAATGAAAAACTGTTTTTT.

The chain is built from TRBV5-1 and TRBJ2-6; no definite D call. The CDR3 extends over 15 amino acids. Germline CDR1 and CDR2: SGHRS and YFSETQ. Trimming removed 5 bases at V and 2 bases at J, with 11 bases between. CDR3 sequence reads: CASRSGVTGANVLTF. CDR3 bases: TGCGCCAGCAGATCAGGTGTAACTGGGGCCAACGTCCTGACTTTC.

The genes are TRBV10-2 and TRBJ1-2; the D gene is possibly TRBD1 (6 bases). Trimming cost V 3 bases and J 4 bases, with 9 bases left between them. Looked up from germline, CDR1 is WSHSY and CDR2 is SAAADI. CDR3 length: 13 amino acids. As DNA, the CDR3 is TGCGCCAGCAGTGATATGGACAGCTATGGCTACACCTTC. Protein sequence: CASSDMDSYGYTF.

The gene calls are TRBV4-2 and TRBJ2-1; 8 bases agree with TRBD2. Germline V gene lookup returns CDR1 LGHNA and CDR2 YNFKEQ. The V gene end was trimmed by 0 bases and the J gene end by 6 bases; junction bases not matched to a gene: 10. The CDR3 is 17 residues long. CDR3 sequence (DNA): TGTGCCAGCAGCCAAGATCAGGCGGGGGGCACCCCCAATGAGCAGTTCTTC. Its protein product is CASSQDQAGGTPNEQFF.

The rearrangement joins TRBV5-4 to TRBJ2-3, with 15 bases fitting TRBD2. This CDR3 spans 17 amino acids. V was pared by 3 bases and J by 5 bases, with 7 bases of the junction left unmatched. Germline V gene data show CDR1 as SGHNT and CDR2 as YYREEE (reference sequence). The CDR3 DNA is TGTGCCAGCAGCTCCGGACTAGCGGGGGGGGCCGTAGATACGCAGTATTTT. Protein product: CASSSGLAGGAVDTQYF.

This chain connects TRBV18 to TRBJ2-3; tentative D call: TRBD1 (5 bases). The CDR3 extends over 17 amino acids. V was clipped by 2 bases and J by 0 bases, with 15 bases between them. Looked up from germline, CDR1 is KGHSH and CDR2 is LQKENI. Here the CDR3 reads CASSPRAQEFSTDTQYF. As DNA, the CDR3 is TGTGCCAGCTCACCAAGGGCACAGGAGTTTAGCACAGATACGCAGTATTTT.

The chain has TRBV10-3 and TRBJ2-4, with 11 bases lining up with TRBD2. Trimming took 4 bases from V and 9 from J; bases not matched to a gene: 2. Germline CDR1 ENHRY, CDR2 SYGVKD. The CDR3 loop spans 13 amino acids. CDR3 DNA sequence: TGTGCCATCAGTGGCACTAGCGGGGGCATTCAGTACTTC. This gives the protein CAISGTSGGIQYF.

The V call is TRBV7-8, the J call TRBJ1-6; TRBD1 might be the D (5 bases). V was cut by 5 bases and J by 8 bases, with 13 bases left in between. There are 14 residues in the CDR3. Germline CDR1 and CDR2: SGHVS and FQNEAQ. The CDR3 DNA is TGTGCCAGCAGCGTAAAGAGCAGGGATTCACCCCTCCACTTT. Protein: CASSVKSRDSPLHF. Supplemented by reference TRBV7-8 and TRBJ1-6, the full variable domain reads GAGVSQSPRYKVAKRGQDVALRCDPISGHVSLFWYQQALGQGPEFLTYFQNEAQLDKSGLPSDRFFAERPEGSVSTLKIQRTQQEDSAVYLCASSVKSRDSPLHFGNGTRLTVT.